This T cell receptor beta chain was identified in a study of blood T cells in healthy people across ages. Study conclusions and caveats: The CMV status of each donor remained undetermined, and this could have confounded shifts in expanded clonotypes.

This clonotype was picked up a small number of times. The antigen remains unidentified. Then a second PCR, running roughly 7 to 12 cycles, was carried out with a sample-barcoded 5' primer and a J-beta primer mix. One entry per CDR3 protein, called by TCRdb with MiXCR from the 5' RACE reads. Among 700,000 or so distinct CDR3 sequences, 20% to 25% were seen once, and the ten largest hold around 22%. Isolation recovered at least 6.5 million PBMCs from every sample. The material sequenced was blood. The TCR was taken from a man between 65 and 80 years old in good health.

Written as DNA, the CDR3 is TGTGCCAGCAGTTTATCTTTTCGGACTAGCGGGAGAGGCAATGAGCAGTTCTTC. Translated, it gives CASSLSFRTSGRGNEQFF. The chain recombines TRBV27 with TRBJ2-1, with 13 positions matching TRBD2. Germline lookup yields CDR1 MNHEY and CDR2 SMNVEV (reference sequence). The length of the CDR3 is 18 residues. Trimming removed 0 bases from V and 6 bases from J; junction bases left unmatched: 8.